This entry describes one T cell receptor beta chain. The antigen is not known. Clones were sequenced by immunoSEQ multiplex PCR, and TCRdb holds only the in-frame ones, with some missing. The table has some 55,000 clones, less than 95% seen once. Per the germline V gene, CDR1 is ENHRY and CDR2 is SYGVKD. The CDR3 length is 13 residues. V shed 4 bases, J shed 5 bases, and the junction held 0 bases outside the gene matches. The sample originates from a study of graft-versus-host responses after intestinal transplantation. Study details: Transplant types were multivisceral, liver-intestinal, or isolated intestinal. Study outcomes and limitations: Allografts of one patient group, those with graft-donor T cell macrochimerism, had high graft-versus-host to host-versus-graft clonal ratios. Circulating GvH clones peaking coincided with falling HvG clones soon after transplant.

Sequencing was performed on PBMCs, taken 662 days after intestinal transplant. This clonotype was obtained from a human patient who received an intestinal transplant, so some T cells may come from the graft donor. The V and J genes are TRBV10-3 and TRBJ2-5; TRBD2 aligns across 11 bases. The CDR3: CAISGTSGETQYF. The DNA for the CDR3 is TGTGCCATCAGTGGGACTAGCGGGGAGACCCAGTACTTC.